What follows describes a single T cell receptor (beta chain). This entry belongs to a study of blood T cell repertoires in COVID-19. CDR1 is WSHSY, CDR2 SAAADI, per germline. This CDR3 has 16 residues. V trimming: 6 bases; J trimming: 4 bases; junction bases outside the gene matches: 11. Produced via immunoSEQ multiplex PCR; TCRdb's table is partial and in-frame only. The repertoire holds tens of thousands of clones, with more than 80% as singletons. The chain is built from TRBV10-2 and TRBJ2-1, with 8 nucleotides matching TRBD2. The sequence was obtained from a man at least 80 years old with COVID-19, enrolled during active disease. The material sequenced was peripheral blood. The CDR3 is CASRRRYSGVYNEQFF. In DNA form, the CDR3 reads TGCGCCAGCAGGAGACGGTATAGCGGGGTTTACAATGAGCAGTTCTTC.